A single T cell receptor (beta chain) is shown here with its context. This CDR3 contains 14 residues. J gave up 7 bases and V 1 base, and 7 bases lay outside the gene matches. Germline V lookup: CDR1 SGHVS, CDR2 FQNEAQ. The data were produced by immunoSEQ multiplex PCR, yet TCRdb's version contains in-frame clones alone and is incomplete. The sample includes roughly 64,000 clones, approximately 80% seen only once; the top ten take roughly 4.5%. The data belong to a study of T cells in localized non-small cell lung cancer. This TCR derives from a man between 35 and 75 years old with stage II lung adenocarcinoma. The chain has TRBV7-8 and TRBJ2-7; 7 bases are shared with TRBD2. The specimen comprised PBMCs, sampled before any cancer treatment. The CDR3 loop reads CASSLGGGDGEQYF. CDR3 nucleotides: TGTGCCAGCAGCTTAGGCGGGGGAGACGGAGAGCAGTACTTC.